This TCR beta chain comes out of a study of post-analysis software for immune sequencing data. Study findings and constraints: The study found significantly lower normalized Chao1 diversity in multiple sclerosis patients than in controls. TRBV5-6, TRBV5-1 and TRBV20-1 belonged to a set of a handful of TRBV segments that were more frequent in patients than controls.

V shed 0 bases, J shed 0 bases, and the junction held 6 bases outside the gene matches. The CDR3 has 19 residues. The germline gives CDR1 MGHRA, CDR2 YSYEKL. About this clonotype: What it binds is not known.

Researchers reported that TCR beta cDNA libraries carried unique molecular identifiers. Via MiXCR, TCRdb re-called the PCR reads, giving one row per CDR3 protein. The sample records some 690,000 distinct CDR3 sequences, around 60% being singletons. This clonotype was sampled from a girl aged 2-9 years with multiple sclerosis. The V call is TRBV4-1, the J call TRBJ2-6, with 9 bases aligning to TRBD1. Sequencing was done on a sample of blood. CDR3 DNA: TGCGCCAGCAGCCAAGAGATGGGACAGGGTCGCTCTGGGGCCAACGTCCTGACTTTC. Residues: CASSQEMGQGRSGANVLTF.